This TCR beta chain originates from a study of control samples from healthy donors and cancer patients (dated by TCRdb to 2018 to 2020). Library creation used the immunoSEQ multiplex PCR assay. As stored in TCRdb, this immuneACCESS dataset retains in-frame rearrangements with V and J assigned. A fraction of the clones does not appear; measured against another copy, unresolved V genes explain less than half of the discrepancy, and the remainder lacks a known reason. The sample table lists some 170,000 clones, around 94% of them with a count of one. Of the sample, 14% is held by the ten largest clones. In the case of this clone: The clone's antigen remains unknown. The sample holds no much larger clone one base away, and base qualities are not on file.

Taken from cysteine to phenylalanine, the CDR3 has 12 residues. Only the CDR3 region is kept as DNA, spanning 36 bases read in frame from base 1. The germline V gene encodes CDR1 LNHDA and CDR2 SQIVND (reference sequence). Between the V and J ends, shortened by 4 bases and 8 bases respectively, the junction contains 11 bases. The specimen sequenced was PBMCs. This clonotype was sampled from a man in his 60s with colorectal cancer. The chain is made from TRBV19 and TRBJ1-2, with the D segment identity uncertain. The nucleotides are TGTGCCAGTAGTACCCAATTAGGGGGCTACACCTTC. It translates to CASSTQLGGYTF.